This TCR beta chain was recorded in a study of blood T cell repertoires in COVID-19. Whole-study context: COVID-19 samples collected from the United States, Italy and Spain covered acute and convalescent phases. T cells, B-cell-depleted T cells, or PBMCs supplied cDNA or gDNA.

The authors' processing: Using reference gene primer amplification, nucleated cell counts were estimated. The protocol was immunoSEQ multiplex PCR, while the TCRdb copy is restricted to in-frame clones and leaves out a portion. For V, J and clone size, that table is used; D and trimming come from the DNA. The sample shows 110,000 or so clones, roughly 80% of them seen only once. This CDR3 has 17 residues. V was clipped by 2 bases and J by 0 bases, with 14 bases between them. Germline-derived CDR1 and CDR2 are LNHNV and YYDKDF (reference sequence). This chain joins TRBV15 and TRBJ1-5; a weak D match, TRBD1 (6 bases). The sequencing sample was made of peripheral blood. This TCR was recovered from an older man with acute or convalescent COVID-19. In DNA, the CDR3 is TGTGCCACCAGCAGAAAAAGGGGGGGACTTAGCAATCAGCCCCAGCATTTT. It is translated as CATSRKRGGLSNQPQHF.